What follows describes a single TCR beta chain. Its matching antigen is unknown. The data stem from a study of cytomegalovirus exposure and HLA in healthy donors. Study-wide background: A later analysis reported the 95 to 150 validation repertoires used the same platform as the approximately 660 first-cohort repertoires. Notes on the study in general: According to a later analysis, TCR clusters from the first cohort tended to co-occur in the approximately 120 validation repertoires. It was reported that the classifier diagnosed cytomegalovirus status with high specificity and sensitivity in both the original and validation cohorts. It was confirmed in vitro that a few of the CMV-associated chains were specific for CMV antigens.

Germline V gene sequence: CDR1 SNHLY, CDR2 FYNNEI. This CDR3 region has 15 residues. V shed 5 bases and J shed 0 bases, with 11 bases lying between them. Sequenced by immunoSEQ multiplex PCR; TCRdb stores in-frame clones only, minus some. The top ten clones hold approximately 0.8% of a sample with about 400,000 clones, 86% of them seen once. The sequencing input was PBMCs. J is TRBJ1-3 and V is TRBV2; D ambiguous. The TCR originated in a woman under 30 in good health and CMV-seronegative. CDR3: CASSSDTSSGNTIYF. The CDR3 DNA sequence: TGTGCCAGCAGTTCTGACACTAGCTCTGGAAACACCATATATTTT.